This is a list of T cell receptor beta chains from one sample in a study of neurological immune-mediated disorders. TCRdb re-analysed the 5' RACE reads in MiXCR, keeping a single row per CDR3 protein. The sample yields about 36,000 distinct CDR3 sequences, under 13% seen once. The sequencing input was PBMCs. These receptors all come from a woman aged 25 to 39 with HTLV-1-associated myelopathy (HAM/TSP). Both conserved end residues are part of each CDR3. The D gene is left open where the match is weak. Not every row has a clone size; where given, it reads once, few, many or a size class.

CDR3 protein | CDR3 DNA | J gene | V gene | clone size | D gene
CSASNEGSINSPLHF | TGCAGTGCTAGTAACGAAGGGTCCATTAATTCACCCCTCCACTTT | TRBJ1-6 | TRBV20-1 | many | NA
CSTRHGHEQYF | TGCAGTACTAGGCACGGACACGAGCAGTACTTC | TRBJ2-7 | TRBV20-1 | many | NA
CASSFYICSARGPRRAYEQYF | NA | TRBJ2-7 | TRBV5-1 | NA | NA
CASSATNRGGTDTQYF | TGTGCCAGCAGCGCAACAAACAGGGGAGGCACAGATACGCAGTATTTT | TRBJ2-3 | TRBV7-8 | many | TRBD1
CASSEEGLDEQYF | TGTGCCAGCAGTGAAGAAGGGCTCGACGAGCAGTACTTC | TRBJ2-7 | TRBV6-1 | many | NA
CASSLNLANTDTQYF | TGTGCCAGCAGCTTAAATTTAGCTAACACAGATACGCAGTATTTT | TRBJ2-3 | TRBV7-2 | many | NA
CASSFAGGFSNEQFF | TGTGCCAGCAGTTTTGCGGGGGGGTTCTCCAATGAGCAGTTCTTC | TRBJ2-1 | TRBV12-3/TRBV12-4 | many | TRBD2
CASSLAASGGALFTDTQYF | TGTGCCAGCAGCTTGGCCGCTAGCGGGGGGGCTTTGTTCACAGATACGCAGTATTTT | TRBJ2-3 | TRBV5-4 | many | TRBD2
CSASPGQGREKLFF | TGCAGTGCTAGTCCGGGACAGGGGAGAGAAAAACTGTTTTTT | TRBJ1-4 | TRBV20-1 | many | TRBD1
CASSRRAGRNIQYF | TGTGCCAGCAGCCGACGGGCGGGTAGAAACATTCAGTACTTC | TRBJ2-4 | TRBV3-1 | many | NA
CSADRDRDLNEQFF | TGCAGTGCGGACCGGGACAGGGATCTTAATGAGCAGTTCTTC | TRBJ2-1 | TRBV20-1 | many | TRBD1
CAIRDRSNYGYTF | TGTGCCATCAGGGACAGGTCTAACTATGGCTACACCTTC | TRBJ1-2 | TRBV10-3 | many | TRBD1
CASSTQAGRGDTQYF | TGTGCCAGCAGCACCCAAGCGGGGAGGGGAGATACGCAGTATTTT | TRBJ2-3 | TRBV11-2 | many | TRBD2
CASSKEGLVLYNEQFF | TGCGCCAGCAGCAAAGAGGGACTAGTACTTTACAATGAGCAGTTCTTC | TRBJ2-1 | TRBV5-1 | many | TRBD2
CASSLLDTYNEQFF | TGTGCCAGCAGCTTACTAGATACCTACAATGAGCAGTTCTTC | TRBJ2-1 | TRBV7-6 | many | NA
CATNPGQPGYTF | TGTGCCACAAATCCGGGACAGCCTGGCTACACCTTC | TRBJ1-2 | TRBV10-3 | many | TRBD1
CASSFWGYGYTF | TGCGCCAGCAGCTTCTGGGGGTATGGCTACACCTTC | TRBJ1-2 | TRBV5-1 | many | NA
CASSSRQMQYF | TGTGCCAGCAGTTCCCGACAGATGCAGTACTTC | TRBJ2-7 | TRBV6-5 | many | NA
CASSQDCGSSLSGELFF | TGTGCCAGCAGCCAAGATTGCGGGTCGAGTCTGTCCGGGGAGCTGTTTTTT | TRBJ2-2 | TRBV3-1 | few | NA
CSARDLTGGGRTQYF | TGCAGTGCTAGAGATTTAACGGGTGGGGGCCGCACGCAGTATTTT | TRBJ2-3 | TRBV20-1 | many | NA
CASSPMGAGNTEAFF | TGTGCCAGCTCCCCAATGGGGGCAGGGAACACTGAAGCTTTCTTT | TRBJ1-1 | TRBV18 | many | NA
CSARDRGTYNEQFF | TGCAGTGCCAGGGACAGGGGAACCTACAATGAGCAGTTCTTC | TRBJ2-1 | TRBV20-1 | many | TRBD1
CASSEPGGPLGNIQYF | TGTGCCAGCAGCGAACCGGGGGGTCCGTTGGGAAACATTCAGTACTTC | TRBJ2-4 | TRBV12-3/TRBV12-4 | many | TRBD2
CASSSLGGGPANLGHNEQFF | TGTGCCAGCAGCTCCTTGGGGGGGGGGCCCGCGAATTTAGGGCACAATGAGCAGTTCTTC | TRBJ2-1 | TRBV7-2 | many | NA
CATSRVGRGYEQYF | TGTGCCACCAGCAGGGTTGGACGGGGCTACGAGCAGTACTTC | TRBJ2-7 | TRBV15 | many | NA
CASSQTSQPSYEQYF | TGTGCCAGCAGCCAAACTTCACAGCCTTCCTACGAGCAGTACTTC | TRBJ2-7 | TRBV14 | many | NA
CTGGKGAFF | TGCACCGGGGGGAAAGGAGCTTTCTTT | TRBJ1-1 | TRBV1 | NA | NA
CASSSGQTGTVNTEAFF | TGTGCCAGCAGTTCTGGACAAACCGGGACGGTGAACACTGAAGCTTTCTTT | TRBJ1-1 | TRBV7-9 | many | NA
CSARRGTGKAYEQYF | TGCAGTGCTAGAAGGGGGACAGGGAAAGCCTACGAGCAGTACTTC | TRBJ2-7 | TRBV20-1 | many | TRBD1
CASIAGLSTDTQYF | TGTGCCAGCATCGCGGGACTTTCCACAGATACGCAGTATTTT | TRBJ2-3 | TRBV7-9 | many | NA
CASSRGSQVEEAFF | TGTGCCAGCAGCCGAGGATCACAGGTAGAGGAAGCTTTCTTT | TRBJ1-1 | TRBV4-2 | many | NA
CASSLGQANTEAFF | TGTGCCAGCAGTTTGGGACAGGCGAACACTGAAGCTTTCTTT | TRBJ1-1 | TRBV12-3/TRBV12-4 | many | TRBD1
CASSFYICSALRGQGAQGELFF | NA | TRBJ2-2 | TRBV7-8 | NA | NA
CASSSGGATNEQFF | TGCGCCAGCAGTAGCGGGGGGGCCACGAATGAGCAGTTCTTC | TRBJ2-1 | TRBV10-2 | many | TRBD2
CAIREGLGVYEQYF | TGTGCCATCAGAGAGGGCTTAGGGGTCTACGAGCAGTACTTC | TRBJ2-7 | TRBV10-3 | medium-sized | NA
CASRLTMGYNEQFF | TGTGCCAGCAGATTAACGATGGGGTACAATGAGCAGTTCTTC | TRBJ2-1 | TRBV5-6 | many | NA
CASSYGGPNTGELFF | TGTGCCAGCAGCTACGGGGGACCTAACACCGGGGAGCTGTTTTTT | TRBJ2-2 | TRBV5-6 | many | NA
CASSFTRGTSTDTQYF | TGTGCCAGTAGTTTTACCCGGGGAACCAGTACAGATACGCAGTATTTT | TRBJ2-3 | TRBV19 | many | NA
CATSDSSFGGFGYTF | TGTGCCACCAGTGATTCTTCCTTCGGGGGTTTTGGCTACACCTTC | TRBJ1-2 | TRBV24-1 | many | NA
CASSPAGTYNEQFF | TGCGCCAGCAGCCCGGCTGGGACCTACAATGAGCAGTTCTTC | TRBJ2-1 | TRBV5-1 | many | NA
CSASDKTGEHF | TGCAGTGCTTCAGACAAAACGGGGGAGCATTTT | TRBJ1-5 | TRBV20-1 | many | NA
CASSLAPGNTIYF | TGCGCCAGCAGCTTGGCCCCTGGAAACACCATATATTTT | TRBJ1-3 | TRBV5-1 | many | NA
CASSLSLRTGGYEQYF | TGCGCCAGCAGCTTGTCGCTCCGGACAGGTGGATACGAGCAGTACTTC | TRBJ2-7 | TRBV5-1 | many | TRBD1
CSAGPGNIQYF | TGCAGTGCTGGCCCTGGAAACATTCAGTACTTC | TRBJ2-4 | TRBV20-1 | many | NA
CSAKRGWGDNQPQHF | TGCAGTGCTAAACGGGGCTGGGGTGACAATCAGCCCCAGCATTTT | TRBJ1-5 | TRBV20-1 | many | NA
CATSRDEGVTGELFF | TGTGCCACCAGCAGAGATGAGGGGGTCACCGGGGAGCTGTTTTTT | TRBJ2-2 | TRBV15 | many | NA
CSAHTGTSGGPNEQFF | TGCAGTGCTCATACCGGGACTAGCGGGGGGCCCAATGAGCAGTTCTTC | TRBJ2-1 | TRBV20-1 | NA | TRBD2